This TCR beta chain was captured in a study of T cell responses to AZD1222 COVID-19 vaccine. Study-wide points: Baseline seropositivity characterized only a handful of AZD1222 recipients. In all cases, repertoires were sampled only after the peak T cell response. Among vaccine-associated CD4 TCRs, coverage spanned spike, with dominance at 160-218 and 743-854. Spike-specific TCR breadth and depth were elevated following two AZD1222 doses.

As to this clone: The antigen is unknown.

CDR3 length equals 10 residues. V dropped 4 bases and J dropped 2 bases, with 1 base sitting between them. CDR1 and CDR2 from the germline V gene are SGHDT and YYEEEE. The table came from immunoSEQ multiplex PCR; TCRdb's copy has only in-frame clones and leaves some out. The sample contains about 130,000 clones, 94% of which appear only once. The chain has TRBV5-6 and TRBJ2-7; D ambiguous. Specimen: peripheral blood, collected on day 0 of AZD1222 vaccination. This clonotype was obtained from an adult in good health. The CDR3 nucleotides read TGTGCCAGCAGCCCCTACGAGCAGTACTTC. Its translation is CASSPYEQYF.